The entry below describes one T cell receptor beta chain. Its target is unknown. CDR3 length: 12 amino acids. Per germline, CDR1 SGHTA and CDR2 FQGTGA. J gave up 7 bases and V 5 bases, and 2 bases lay outside the gene matches. The data originate from a study of radiotherapy plus CTLA-4 blockade in lung cancer. The method was immunoSEQ multiplex PCR; TCRdb's version includes in-frame clones alone and lacks a portion of them. The repertoire has 90,000 to 130,000 clones, 81% of them found once; the top ten carry 3% to 4%. Study-level results: Peripheral blood showed expansion of tumor-derived TCR clones after radiotherapy and ipilimumab.

The TCR sequence derives from a human donor with non-small cell lung cancer that progressed on radiotherapy plus ipilimumab. Some clones in this sample may be carry-over from other donors' samples. The sequencing here drew on peripheral blood, taken from a patient treated with radiotherapy plus ipilimumab. V and J are TRBV7-3 and TRBJ2-1, with 7 bases aligning to TRBD1. This CDR3 reads CASSATGNEQFF. The CDR3 coding sequence is TGTGCCAGCAGCGCGACAGGGAATGAGCAGTTCTTC. Full variable domain (remainder filled in from reference TRBV7-3 and TRBJ2-1): GAGVSQTPSNKVTEKGKYVELRCDPISGHTALYWYRQSLGQGPEFLIYFQGTGAADDSGLPNDRFFAVRPEGSVSTLKIQRTERGDSAVYLCASSATGNEQFFGPGTRLTVL.